The clone carrying this T cell receptor (beta chain) was counted between two and nine times. CDR1 MDHEN and CDR2 SYDVKM come from the germline V gene. The V and J ends lost 8 bases and 6 bases, in that order; junction bases with no gene match: 10. The CDR3 runs 13 residues. MiXCR, run by TCRdb on the 5' RACE reads, gives a single entry per CDR3 protein. The table has approximately 47,000 distinct CDR3 sequences, under 20% seen once. These data originate in a study of chronic HIV infection and antiretroviral therapy. The source of this sequence is an adult who had HIV and had not received antiretroviral therapy, or was an uninfected healthy control (not recorded which). The J gene is TRBJ2-7, the V gene TRBV28; TRBD1 matches at 7 bases. The specimen sequenced was peripheral blood. The CDR3 DNA follows: TGTGCCAGCCTAGAGATGACAGGGCGCGAGCAGTACTTC. As protein: CASLEMTGREQYF.